The text below deals with one T cell receptor beta chain. At one end the junction does not follow the germline gene, possibly because of a read error. Method: immunoSEQ multiplex PCR; TCRdb's copy keeps in-frame clones and lacks some. Of 60,000 to 80,000 clones listed, about 82% are singletons. The entry originates in a study of blood T cell repertoires in COVID-19. For the study at large: The samples span acute and convalescent COVID-19 from the United States, Italy and Spain. The cDNA or gDNA used as material had been derived from T cells, B-cell-depleted T cells, or PBMCs.

This CDR3 region has 17 residues. Germline V gene data show CDR1 as MNHNS and CDR2 as SASEGT. The chain couples TRBV6-1 to TRBJ1-2; possibly TRBD1 for D (5 bases). Sequencing was done on a sample of peripheral blood. This TCR derives from a man aged 50 or older with acute or convalescent COVID-19. As DNA, the CDR3 is TGTGCCAGCACTGAATTGTTCCGGGACTGGGCGTATCGTGGCTACACCTTC. Amino acid sequence: CASTELFRDWAYRGYTF.